These 24 T cell receptor beta chains were all obtained from the same sample, sequenced in a study of blood T cell repertoires in COVID-19. Only in-frame clones appear in the TCRdb table, and some are missing; sequencing was by immunoSEQ multiplex PCR. The data contain about 120,000 clones, roughly three quarters of them seen just once; the ten biggest clones take up about 40%. Sequenced material: peripheral blood. The receptors originated from a man in his forties or fifties with active or convalescent COVID-19.

The chain is built from TRBV14 and TRBJ2-7; the D gene is possibly TRBD2 (5 bases). The germline CDR1 and CDR2 sequences are SGHDN and FVKESK. Trimming pared 4 bases from V and 2 bases from J, leaving 15 bases between. This CDR3 region has 15 residues. The CDR3 region is CASSLEEALPYEQYF. Written as DNA, the CDR3 is TGTGCCAGCAGCCTAGAGGAGGCGTTACCCTACGAGCAGTACTTC.

In this sample, this clone turned up once. V and J are TRBV29-1 and TRBJ1-4, with 9 bases fitting TRBD1. This CDR3 has 14 residues. V shed 7 bases, J shed 7 bases, and the junction held 10 bases outside the gene matches. Germline V gene lookup returns CDR1 SQVTM and CDR2 ANQGSEA. CDR3: CSAREGTGSEKLFF. The CDR3 DNA reads TGCAGCGCCAGAGAGGGGACAGGGAGTGAAAAACTGTTTTTT.

This chain links TRBV29-1 with TRBJ1-2, with 8 nucleotides matching TRBD1. The CDR3 runs to 14 residues. Trimming cost V 5 bases and J 6 bases; bases outside gene matches: 11. The germline gives CDR1 SQVTM, CDR2 ANQGSEA. CDR3 bases: TGCAGCGTTAATGGACAGGGTAACGTTGATGGCTACACCTTC. Protein product: CSVNGQGNVDGYTF.

The chain recombines TRBV5-1 with TRBJ1-2; D may be TRBD1 (5 bases). The CDR3 is made up of 15 amino acids. Germline V gene sequence: CDR1 SGHRS, CDR2 YFSETQ. V was clipped by 0 bases and J by 4 bases, with 13 bases between them. The CDR3 DNA reads as TGCGCCAGCAGCTTGGAAGGGCTTAGGGGCTATGGCTACACCTTC. This codes for CASSLEGLRGYGYTF.

This clone was detected a few times. A much larger clonotype is one base distant, so this may be a read error. V gene TRBV5-4 combines with J gene TRBJ1-1, with D perhaps TRBD1 (6 bases). CDR3 size: 13 residues. V gave up 3 bases and J gave up 1 base, with 7 bases separating them. Looked up from germline, CDR1 is SGHNT and CDR2 is YYREEE (reference sequence). The CDR3, as DNA: TGTGCCAGCAGCTCGGGACAGAACACTGAAGCTTTCTTT. Protein: CASSSGQNTEAFF. Filled out from reference TRBV5-4 and TRBJ1-1, the complete variable domain reads ETGVTQSPTHLIKTRGQQVTLRCSSQSGHNTVSWYQQALGQGPQFIFQYYREEENGRGNFPPRFSGLQFPNYSSELNVNALELDDSALYLCASSSGQNTEAFFGQGTRLTVV.

The gene calls are TRBV10-1 and TRBJ1-4; tentative D call: TRBD1 (5 bases). V lost 5 bases and J lost 0, with 10 bases in between. The germline CDR1 and CDR2 sequences are WNHNN and SYGVQD (reference sequence). The CDR3 runs 15 residues. CDR3 residues: CASSSGSATNEKLFF. The CDR3 coding sequence is TGCGCCAGCAGTTCAGGGTCTGCAACTAATGAAAAACTGTTTTTT.

The rearrangement uses TRBV24-1 and TRBJ2-3, with 10 bases fitting TRBD2. Germline loops: CDR1 KGHDR, CDR2 SFDVKD. V was clipped by 9 bases and J by 2 bases; unmatched bases: 7. The CDR3 is made up of 15 amino acids. DNA for the CDR3: TGTGCCACCGGCCTACTAGCGGGGAACACAGATACGCAGTATTTT. Its translation: CATGLLAGNTDTQYF.

This chain joins TRBV28 and TRBJ1-6, with D perhaps matching TRBD1 (5 bases). CDR3 length: 13 residues. Germline-derived CDR1 and CDR2 are MDHEN and SYDVKM. The V end lost 6 bases, the J end lost 12 bases, and 15 bases lay between the germline ends. This chain's CDR3 is CASSQGVFVPLHF. DNA for the CDR3: TGTGCCAGCAGCCAGGGCGTATTCGTACCCCTCCACTTT.

The chain joins TRBV9 to TRBJ2-1, with 7 bases identical to TRBD1. This CDR3 is 12 amino acids long. Germline trimming cut 3 bases from V and 8 bases from J; bases unmatched to any gene: 2. Germline-derived CDR1 and CDR2 are SGDLS and YYNGEE. CDR3 DNA: TGTGCCAGCAGCGCCCAGGGGGATGAGCAGTTCTTC. This codes for CASSAQGDEQFF. The full variable domain, in which reference TRBV9 and TRBJ2-1 provide the parts outside the CDR3, is DSGVTQTPKHLITATGQRVTLRCSPRSGDLSVYWYQQSLDQGLQFLIQYYNGEERAKGNILERFSAQQFPDLHSELNLSSLELGDSALYFCASSAQGDEQFFGPGTRLTVL.

The chain has TRBV19 and TRBJ1-6, with D tentatively TRBD1 (5 bases). Trimming shortened V by 1 base and J by 8 bases, and 12 bases separated the two germline ends. CDR3 length: 15 residues. The germline CDR1 and CDR2 sequences are LNHDA and SQIVND (reference sequence). The DNA for the CDR3 is TGTGCCAGTAGTATAGCTGCAGGGCTTGATTCACCCCTCCACTTT. Protein: CASSIAAGLDSPLHF.

This chain connects TRBV24-1 to TRBJ2-6, with D tentatively TRBD2 (6 bases). Trimming stripped 4 bases from V and 4 bases from J, with 13 bases between. The germline V gene encodes CDR1 KGHDR and CDR2 SFDVKD. CDR3 length: 16 amino acids. The CDR3 region has the DNA TGTGCCACCAGTGACCCCGGGACTCTCGGGGCCAACGTCCTGACTTTC. Residues: CATSDPGTLGANVLTF.

In this sample, this clone turned up a few times. The chain carries TRBV30 and TRBJ1-3; D gene ambiguous. V dropped 0 bases and J dropped 4 bases, with 7 bases sitting between them. The CDR3 is 13 amino acids. CDR1 and CDR2 (germline): GTSNPN, SVGIG (reference sequence). CDR3 sequence (DNA): TGTGCCTGGAGTGTACTTAGCGGAAACACCATATATTTT. This sequence encodes CAWSVLSGNTIYF.

This chain uses TRBV5-1 with TRBJ2-7, with 8 bases lining up with TRBD1. CDR1 is SGHRS, CDR2 YFSETQ, per germline. CDR3 length: 15 residues. V dropped 4 bases and J dropped 6; count of bases not matched to a gene: 12. The CDR3 sequence is CASSVGQGINPEQYF. CDR3 nucleotide sequence: TGCGCCAGCAGCGTCGGACAGGGAATTAATCCCGAGCAGTACTTC.

CDR3 DNA sequence: TGTGCCAGCAGTTACTCGACGGGGAGTCTTCCCGAAAAACTGTTTTTT. Its translation: CASSYSTGSLPEKLFF. This sequence joins TRBV6-5 and TRBJ1-4; unclear D gene. CDR1 and CDR2 from the germline V gene are MNHEY and SVGAGI. The V gene lost 0 bases and the J gene lost 8 bases, with 16 bases spanning the gap. The CDR3 runs to 16 residues.

V usage is TRBV29-1 and J usage is TRBJ1-3, with D hard to call. The CDR3 runs 13 residues. V lost 5 bases and J 4 bases, leaving 12 bases between the germline ends. Germline V lookup: CDR1 SQVTM, CDR2 ANQGSEA. The CDR3 region is CSVSAEVGNTIYF. For the CDR3, the DNA is TGCAGCGTTTCCGCGGAGGTCGGAAACACCATATATTTT.

The chain uses TRBV25-1 and TRBJ1-2, with a possible D match to TRBD1 (5 bases). V dropped 5 bases and J dropped 5 bases, with 27 bases sitting between them. Germline values: CDR1 MGHDK, CDR2 SYGVNS. The CDR3 has 18 amino acids. The CDR3 sequence is CASSPLREGGEGRYGYTF. CDR3 nucleotide sequence: TGTGCCAGCAGTCCCCTCAGGGAGGGAGGGGAGGGAAGATATGGCTACACCTTC.

The chain uses TRBV7-8 and TRBJ2-6; TRBD1 matches 9 bases. The CDR3 is 15 amino acids. V was clipped by 4 bases and J by 3 bases; unmatched bases: 1. In germline, CDR1 is SGHVS, CDR2 FQNEAQ. The chain's CDR3 is CASSSTGGGANVLTF. The CDR3 coding sequence is TGTGCCAGCAGCTCGACAGGGGGTGGGGCCAACGTCCTGACTTTC.

The V call is TRBV4-2, the J call TRBJ2-3; possible D gene TRBD2, 6 bases. The V gene lost 1 base and the J gene lost 6 bases, with 17 bases spanning the gap. The CDR3 totals 16 residues. Germline values: CDR1 LGHNA, CDR2 YNFKEQ. CDR3 amino acids: CASSQGVTGVVDTQYF. CDR3 in DNA: TGTGCCAGCAGCCAAGGCGTAACGGGAGTGGTGGATACGCAGTATTTT.

The V and J genes are TRBV28 and TRBJ2-5, with D possibly matching TRBD2 (5 bases). Germline V gene sequence: CDR1 MDHEN, CDR2 SYDVKM. V was shortened by 11 bases and J by 5 bases, with 12 bases between the two germline ends. The CDR3 has 11 residues. This CDR3 is CAAEGFETQYF. The CDR3 bases are TGTGCCGCCGAGGGTTTTGAGACCCAGTACTTC. Combining the CDR3 with reference TRBV28 and TRBJ2-5 gives the whole variable domain DVKVTQSSRYLVKRTGEKVFLECVQDMDHENMFWYRQDPGLGLRLIYFSYDVKMKEKGDIPEGYSVSREKKERFSLILESASTNQTSMYLCAAEGFETQYFGPGTRLLVL.

This chain uses TRBV28 with TRBJ2-7, with 10 bases aligning to TRBD2. V was pared by 6 bases and J by 4 bases, with 6 bases of the junction left unmatched. The CDR3 extends over 14 amino acids. Germline lookup yields CDR1 MDHEN and CDR2 SYDVKM. CDR3 nucleotide sequence: TGTGCCAGCAGCCTGACTAGCGGGCCATACGAGCAGTACTTC. This translates into CASSLTSGPYEQYF.

The V and J genes are TRBV9 and TRBJ2-5; 10 bases line up with TRBD2. Trimming cost V 2 bases and J 4 bases; bases outside gene matches: 8. Germline-derived CDR1 and CDR2 are SGDLS and YYNGEE. This CDR3 is 16 amino acids long. CDR3 amino acids: CASSVLSSGGRETQYF. DNA of the CDR3: TGTGCCAGCAGCGTCCTATCTAGCGGGGGAAGAGAGACCCAGTACTTC.

The chain uses TRBV6-5 and TRBJ1-2, with 7 bases fitting TRBD1. J gave up 7 bases and V 5 bases, and 7 bases lay outside the gene matches. The CDR3 spans 13 residues. Germline assignment: CDR1 MNHEY and CDR2 SVGAGI. In DNA, the CDR3 is TGTGCCAGCAGTCCGACAGGGACGAGTGGCTACACCTTC. Amino acids: CASSPTGTSGYTF.

The chain recombines TRBV3-1 (or the pseudogene TRBV3-2) with TRBJ1-2; 8 positions agree with TRBD1. Looked up from germline, CDR1 is LGHDT and CDR2 is YNNKEL (reference sequence). Trimming at V came to 0 bases and at J to 6 bases, leaving 9 bases not matched to a gene. The CDR3 extends over 16 amino acids. The CDR3 is CASSQEWTGWRNGYTF. In nucleotides, the CDR3 is TGTGCCAGCAGCCAAGAATGGACAGGGTGGAGAAATGGCTACACCTTC.

The chain recombines TRBV12-3 or TRBV12-4 with TRBJ2-7; no firm D call. The CDR3 is 12 residues long. V shed 6 bases and J shed 1 base, with 7 bases lying between them. The CDR3 coding sequence is TGTGCCAGCAGGAACGGTTCCTACGAGCAGTACTTC. Translating gives CASRNGSYEQYF.